These T cell receptor beta chains were read from a single sample in a study of T-cell reconstitution after alpha-beta-depleted transplantation in children. In TCRdb, the PCR reads were re-called with MiXCR into one record per CDR3 protein. The table lists 550,000 to 600,000 distinct CDR3 sequences, roughly 24% of them singletons. The specimen was PBMCs, mostly from graft donor cells, collected 360 days after TCRalphabeta/CD19-depleted stem cell transplant. All receptors come from a boy under three years old who had a stem cell transplant for acute myeloid leukemia, so the T cells may come from the graft donor. CDR3s include the opening cysteine and the closing phenylalanine or tryptophan. A D gene is named only where the DNA matches it firmly. Part of the rows lack a size; the others show once, few, many or a class for expanded clones.

v_call: TRBV12-3/TRBV12-4; d_call: NA; j_call: TRBJ2-3; clone_size: NA; cdr3_aa: CASSFRTAHINTQYF; cdr3_nt: TGTGCCAGCAGTTTCCGGACAGCCCACATCAATACGCAGTATTTT
v_call: TRBV11-3; d_call: TRBD2; j_call: TRBJ2-5; clone_size: NA; cdr3_aa: CASSLTQGLATPETQYF; cdr3_nt: TGTGCCAGCAGCTTAACCCAGGGACTAGCGACTCCGGAGACCCAGTACTTC
v_call: TRBV6-2/TRBV6-3; d_call: TRBD1; j_call: TRBJ1-3; clone_size: NA; cdr3_aa: CASRPWDRVLGNTIYF; cdr3_nt: TGTGCCAGCAGACCTTGGGACAGGGTGCTTGGAAACACCATATATTTT
v_call: TRBV7-9; d_call: NA; j_call: TRBJ2-7; clone_size: NA; cdr3_aa: CASSQVAGTDTYEQYF; cdr3_nt: TGTGCCAGCAGTCAAGTCGCCGGGACCGATACCTACGAGCAGTACTTC
v_call: TRBV7-9; d_call: TRBD1; j_call: TRBJ2-2; clone_size: many; cdr3_aa: CASSLKGTDTGELFF; cdr3_nt: TGTGCCAGCAGCTTAAAGGGGACAGACACCGGGGAGCTGTTTTTT
v_call: TRBV12-3/TRBV12-4; d_call: NA; j_call: TRBJ2-5; clone_size: few; cdr3_aa: CASTSFETQYF; cdr3_nt: TGTGCCAGCACATCATTTGAGACCCAGTACTTC
v_call: TRBV12-3/TRBV12-4; d_call: NA; j_call: TRBJ2-2; clone_size: NA; cdr3_aa: CASSLWGGFMNTGELFF; cdr3_nt: TGTGCCAGCAGTCTTTGGGGGGGCTTTATGAACACCGGGGAGCTGTTTTTT
v_call: TRBV27; d_call: NA; j_call: TRBJ1-5; clone_size: few; cdr3_aa: CASRASEGLNQPQHF; cdr3_nt: TGTGCCAGCAGGGCATCAGAGGGCTTAAATCAGCCCCAGCATTTT
v_call: TRBV15; d_call: NA; j_call: TRBJ1-2; clone_size: few; cdr3_aa: CATSELQGSSNGYTF; cdr3_nt: TGTGCCACCAGTGAATTACAGGGTAGCTCTAATGGCTACACCTTC
v_call: TRBV20-1; d_call: TRBD1; j_call: TRBJ1-2; clone_size: few; cdr3_aa: CSARGGTVNYGYTF; cdr3_nt: TGCAGTGCTAGAGGAGGGACAGTCAACTATGGCTACACCTTC
v_call: TRBV15; d_call: NA; j_call: TRBJ2-5; clone_size: NA; cdr3_aa: CATSRAAPYRQETQYF; cdr3_nt: TGTGCCACCAGCAGGGCAGCTCCTTACAGGCAAGAGACCCAGTACTTC
v_call: TRBV12-3/TRBV12-4; d_call: TRBD2; j_call: TRBJ2-1; clone_size: many; cdr3_aa: CASSPVLAGAYNEQFF; cdr3_nt: TGTGCCAGCAGCCCCGTCCTAGCGGGAGCCTACAATGAGCAGTTCTTC
v_call: TRBV12-3/TRBV12-4; d_call: NA; j_call: TRBJ1-3; clone_size: few; cdr3_aa: CASSLMVGNTIYF; cdr3_nt: TGTGCCAGCAGTTTAATGGTTGGAAACACCATATATTTT
v_call: TRBV5-6; d_call: TRBD1; j_call: TRBJ1-4; clone_size: NA; cdr3_aa: CASGRNRGKGTNEKLFF; cdr3_nt: TGTGCCAGCGGACGTAACAGGGGGAAAGGAACTAATGAAAAACTGTTTTTT
v_call: TRBV6-5; d_call: TRBD1; j_call: TRBJ2-2; clone_size: few; cdr3_aa: CASSVQGAGGELFF; cdr3_nt: TGTGCCAGCAGCGTACAGGGGGCAGGCGGGGAGCTGTTTTTT
v_call: TRBV6-5; d_call: TRBD1; j_call: TRBJ1-3; clone_size: NA; cdr3_aa: CASSYGQGGSGNTIYF; cdr3_nt: TGTGCCAGCAGTTACGGACAGGGAGGCTCTGGAAACACCATATATTTT
v_call: TRBV20-1; d_call: TRBD1; j_call: TRBJ2-4; clone_size: many; cdr3_aa: CSAWDSPAKNIQYF; cdr3_nt: TGCAGTGCTTGGGACAGCCCAGCCAAAAACATTCAGTACTTC
v_call: TRBV20-1; d_call: NA; j_call: TRBJ2-1; clone_size: many; cdr3_aa: CSARVFTFYNEQFF; cdr3_nt: TGCAGTGCTAGAGTATTTACTTTCTACAATGAGCAGTTCTTC
v_call: TRBV5-6; d_call: NA; j_call: TRBJ1-1; clone_size: many; cdr3_aa: CASSLYKYLNTEAFF; cdr3_nt: TGTGCCAGCAGCTTGTATAAGTACCTGAACACTGAAGCTTTCTTT
v_call: TRBV7-8; d_call: NA; j_call: TRBJ2-1; clone_size: NA; cdr3_aa: CASSLGRDSLYEQFF; cdr3_nt: TGTGCCAGCAGCTTAGGCCGGGACTCTCTTTATGAGCAGTTCTTC
v_call: TRBV21-1; d_call: NA; j_call: TRBJ1-6; clone_size: NA; cdr3_aa: CASSRPLNNSPLHF; cdr3_nt: TGTGCCAGCAGCCGACCACTTAATAATTCACCCCTCCACTTT
v_call: TRBV5-8; d_call: NA; j_call: TRBJ2-1; clone_size: many; cdr3_aa: CASSGNSYNEQFF; cdr3_nt: TGTGCCAGTAGCGGTAACTCCTACAATGAGCAGTTCTTC
v_call: TRBV18; d_call: NA; j_call: TRBJ1-4; clone_size: many; cdr3_aa: CASSKQARNEKLFF; cdr3_nt: TGTGCCAGCTCCAAGCAGGCCCGTAATGAAAAACTGTTTTTT
v_call: TRBV6-1; d_call: TRBD1; j_call: TRBJ1-5; clone_size: many; cdr3_aa: CASRPRDRENQPQHF; cdr3_nt: TGTGCCAGCAGGCCCCGGGACAGGGAAAATCAGCCCCAGCATTTT
v_call: TRBV12-3/TRBV12-4; d_call: TRBD1; j_call: TRBJ1-3; clone_size: few; cdr3_aa: CASISSRPGGKNTIYF; cdr3_nt: TGTGCCAGCATCTCGTCTCGCCCAGGGGGAAAGAACACCATATATTTT
v_call: TRBV6-5; d_call: TRBD1; j_call: TRBJ2-7; clone_size: few; cdr3_aa: CASSRTGGATYF; cdr3_nt: TGTGCCAGCAGTCGAACAGGGGGCGCAACGTACTTC
v_call: TRBV6-5; d_call: TRBD2; j_call: TRBJ2-2; clone_size: many; cdr3_aa: CASSYSRLAGANGELFF; cdr3_nt: TGTGCCAGCAGTTACTCGAGGCTAGCGGGGGCCAACGGGGAGCTGTTTTTT
v_call: TRBV11-3; d_call: NA; j_call: TRBJ2-1; clone_size: many; cdr3_aa: CASSLLATTREQFF; cdr3_nt: TGTGCCAGCAGCTTATTGGCAACCACAAGAGAGCAGTTCTTC
v_call: TRBV20-1; d_call: TRBD1; j_call: TRBJ2-1; clone_size: many; cdr3_aa: CSASQDGGTGVF; cdr3_nt: TGCAGTGCTAGTCAGGATGGCGGGACAGGGGTCTTC
v_call: TRBV5-6; d_call: TRBD1; j_call: TRBJ2-1; clone_size: many; cdr3_aa: CASSSVPGQGTYNEQFF; cdr3_nt: TGTGCCAGCAGCTCGGTGCCGGGACAGGGGACTTACAATGAGCAGTTCTTC
v_call: TRBV20-1; d_call: TRBD1; j_call: TRBJ2-3; clone_size: many; cdr3_aa: CSAGQGGPTDTQYF; cdr3_nt: TGCAGTGCTGGACAGGGAGGACCCACAGATACGCAGTATTTT
v_call: TRBV6-5; d_call: NA; j_call: TRBJ2-1; clone_size: many; cdr3_aa: CASSRKVPYNEQFF; cdr3_nt: TGTGCCAGCAGTCGGAAGGTCCCCTACAATGAGCAGTTCTTC
v_call: TRBV10-3; d_call: NA; j_call: TRBJ1-5; clone_size: many; cdr3_aa: CAIRAAGQPQHF; cdr3_nt: TGTGCCATTCGGGCGGCTGGTCAGCCCCAGCATTTT
v_call: TRBV7-8; d_call: NA; j_call: TRBJ2-2; clone_size: many; cdr3_aa: CASSLAWGMDTGELFF; cdr3_nt: TGTGCCAGCAGCTTAGCTTGGGGGATGGACACCGGGGAGCTGTTTTTT
v_call: TRBV12-3/TRBV12-4; d_call: NA; j_call: TRBJ1-5; clone_size: many; cdr3_aa: CASSLGKPSTPQHF; cdr3_nt: TGTGCCAGCAGTTTGGGGAAGCCTTCTACGCCCCAGCATTTT
v_call: TRBV29-1; d_call: TRBD1; j_call: TRBJ1-4; clone_size: many; cdr3_aa: CSVGTGGPEKLFF; cdr3_nt: TGCAGCGTGGGGACAGGGGGTCCTGAAAAACTGTTTTTT
v_call: TRBV12-3/TRBV12-4; d_call: NA; j_call: TRBJ2-1; clone_size: NA; cdr3_aa: CASSPLPTVRNNEQFF; cdr3_nt: TGTGCCAGCAGCCCCCTTCCGACAGTAAGAAACAATGAGCAGTTCTTC
v_call: TRBV15; d_call: TRBD2; j_call: TRBJ2-1; clone_size: few; cdr3_aa: CATSRAGTSGGPWDEQFF; cdr3_nt: TGTGCCACCAGCAGGGCCGGGACTAGCGGGGGCCCATGGGATGAGCAGTTCTTC
v_call: TRBV7-2; d_call: NA; j_call: TRBJ2-3; clone_size: few; cdr3_aa: CAVIHGSSSDTQYF; cdr3_nt: TGTGCCGTGATCCACGGCTCCTCCTCAGATACGCAGTATTTT
v_call: TRBV12-3/TRBV12-4; d_call: NA; j_call: TRBJ2-2; clone_size: many; cdr3_aa: CASTSGGLVLNTGELFF; cdr3_nt: TGTGCCAGCACCTCAGGTGGGCTGGTATTGAACACCGGGGAGCTGTTTTTT
v_call: TRBV20-1; d_call: TRBD2; j_call: TRBJ2-1; clone_size: few; cdr3_aa: CSATSSGGPYNEQFF; cdr3_nt: TGCAGTGCTACATCTAGCGGGGGGCCCTACAATGAGCAGTTCTTC
v_call: TRBV6-6; d_call: NA; j_call: TRBJ2-7; clone_size: few; cdr3_aa: CASSLSERGEQYF; cdr3_nt: TGTGCCAGCAGCCTTAGCGAGAGGGGCGAGCAGTACTTC
v_call: TRBV7-9; d_call: NA; j_call: TRBJ2-2; clone_size: many; cdr3_aa: CATAAFVGPTGELFF; cdr3_nt: TGTGCCACAGCAGCCTTTGTCGGGCCCACCGGGGAGCTGTTTTTT
v_call: TRBV29-1; d_call: NA; j_call: TRBJ2-2; clone_size: few; cdr3_aa: CSVQKNTGELFF; cdr3_nt: TGCAGCGTTCAGAAGAACACCGGGGAGCTGTTTTTT
v_call: TRBV2; d_call: TRBD1; j_call: TRBJ2-1; clone_size: NA; cdr3_aa: CASRETGTGGSREQFF; cdr3_nt: TGTGCCAGCAGAGAAACCGGGACAGGGGGATCTCGGGAGCAGTTCTTC
v_call: TRBV6-4; d_call: NA; j_call: TRBJ2-3; clone_size: few; cdr3_aa: CASSDRTAGGTDTQYF; cdr3_nt: TGTGCCAGCAGTGATAGGACAGCAGGGGGCACAGATACGCAGTATTTT
v_call: TRBV29-1; d_call: NA; j_call: TRBJ1-2; clone_size: few; cdr3_aa: CSVEWGRNYGYTF; cdr3_nt: TGCAGCGTTGAGTGGGGCAGAAACTATGGCTACACCTTC
v_call: TRBV6-2/TRBV6-3; d_call: TRBD1; j_call: TRBJ2-3; clone_size: many; cdr3_aa: CASSYRTGYTDTQYF; cdr3_nt: TGTGCCAGCAGTTACCGGACAGGATACACAGATACGCAGTATTTT
v_call: TRBV5-1; d_call: NA; j_call: TRBJ2-3; clone_size: many; cdr3_aa: CASSATSPNTQYF; cdr3_nt: TGCGCCAGCAGCGCGACTAGTCCTAATACGCAGTATTTT
v_call: TRBV12-3/TRBV12-4; d_call: NA; j_call: TRBJ1-1; clone_size: many; cdr3_aa: CASSFNGNTEAFF; cdr3_nt: TGTGCCAGCAGTTTCAATGGAAACACTGAAGCTTTCTTT